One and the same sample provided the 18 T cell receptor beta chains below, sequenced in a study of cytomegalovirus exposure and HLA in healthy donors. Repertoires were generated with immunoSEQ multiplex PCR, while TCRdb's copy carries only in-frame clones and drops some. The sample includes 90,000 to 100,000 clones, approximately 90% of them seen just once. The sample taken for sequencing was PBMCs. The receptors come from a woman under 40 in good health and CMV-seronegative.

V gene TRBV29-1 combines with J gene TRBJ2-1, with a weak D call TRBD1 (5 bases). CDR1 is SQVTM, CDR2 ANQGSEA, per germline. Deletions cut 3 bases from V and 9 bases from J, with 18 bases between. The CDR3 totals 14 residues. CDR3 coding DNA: TGCAGCGTTGAGGGGCAAGGCTCATTCTCTGAGCAGTTCTTC. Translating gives CSVEGQGSFSEQFF.

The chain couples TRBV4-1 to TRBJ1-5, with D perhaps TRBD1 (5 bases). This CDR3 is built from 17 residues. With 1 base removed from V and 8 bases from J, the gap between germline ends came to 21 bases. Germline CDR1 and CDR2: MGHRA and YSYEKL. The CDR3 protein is CASSQGRLGGKTEPQHF. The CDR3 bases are TGCGCCAGCAGCCAAGGCCGCCTTGGTGGGAAGACAGAGCCCCAGCATTTT.

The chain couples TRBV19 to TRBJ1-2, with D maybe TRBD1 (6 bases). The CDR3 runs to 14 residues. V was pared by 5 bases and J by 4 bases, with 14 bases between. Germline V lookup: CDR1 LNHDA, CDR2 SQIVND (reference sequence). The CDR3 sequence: CASSPGGRGYGYTF. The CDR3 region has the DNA TGTGCCAGTAGTCCGGGGGGGCGAGGCTATGGCTACACCTTC.

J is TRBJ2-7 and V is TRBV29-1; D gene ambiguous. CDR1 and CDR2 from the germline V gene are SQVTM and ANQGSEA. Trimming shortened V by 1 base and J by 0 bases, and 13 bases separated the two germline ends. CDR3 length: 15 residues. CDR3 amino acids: CSVEVATASSYEQYF. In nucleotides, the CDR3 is TGCAGCGTTGAAGTCGCAACCGCTAGCTCCTACGAGCAGTACTTC.

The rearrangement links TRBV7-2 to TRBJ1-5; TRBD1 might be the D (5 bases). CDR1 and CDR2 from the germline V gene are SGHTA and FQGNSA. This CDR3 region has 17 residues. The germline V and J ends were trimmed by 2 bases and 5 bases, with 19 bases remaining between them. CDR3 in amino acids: CASSLRGRNGRDQPQHF. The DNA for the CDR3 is TGTGCCAGCAGCTTAAGGGGCAGGAACGGGCGCGATCAGCCCCAGCATTTT.

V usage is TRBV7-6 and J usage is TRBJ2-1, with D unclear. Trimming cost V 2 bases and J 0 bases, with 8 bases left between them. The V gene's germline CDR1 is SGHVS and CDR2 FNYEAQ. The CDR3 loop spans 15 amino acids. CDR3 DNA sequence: TGTGCCAGCAGCTTATCGCGGAGCTCCTACAATGAGCAGTTCTTC. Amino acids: CASSLSRSSYNEQFF.

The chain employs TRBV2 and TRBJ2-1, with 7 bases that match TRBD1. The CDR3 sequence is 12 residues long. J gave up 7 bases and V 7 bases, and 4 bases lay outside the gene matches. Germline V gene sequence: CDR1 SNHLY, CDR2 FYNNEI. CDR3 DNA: TGTGCCAGCAACATACAGGGGAATGAGCAGTTCTTC. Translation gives CASNIQGNEQFF.

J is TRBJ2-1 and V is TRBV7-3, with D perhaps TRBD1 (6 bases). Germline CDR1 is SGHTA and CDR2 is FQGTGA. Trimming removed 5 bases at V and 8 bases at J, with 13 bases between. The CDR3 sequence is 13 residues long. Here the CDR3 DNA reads TGTGCCAGCAGCCCAGGACAGCGCGATGAGCAGTTCTTC. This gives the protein CASSPGQRDEQFF.

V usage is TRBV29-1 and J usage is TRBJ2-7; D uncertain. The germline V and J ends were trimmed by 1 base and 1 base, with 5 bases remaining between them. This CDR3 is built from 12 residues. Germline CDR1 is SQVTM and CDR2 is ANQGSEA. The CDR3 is CSVEGQSYEQYF. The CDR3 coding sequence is TGCAGCGTTGAAGGTCAGTCCTACGAGCAGTACTTC.

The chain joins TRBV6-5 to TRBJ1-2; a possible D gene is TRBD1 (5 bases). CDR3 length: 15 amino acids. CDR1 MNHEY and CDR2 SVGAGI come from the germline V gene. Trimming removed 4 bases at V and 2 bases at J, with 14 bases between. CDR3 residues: CASSFSTVLNYGYTF. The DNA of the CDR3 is TGTGCCAGCAGTTTCTCGACAGTTCTAAACTATGGCTACACCTTC.

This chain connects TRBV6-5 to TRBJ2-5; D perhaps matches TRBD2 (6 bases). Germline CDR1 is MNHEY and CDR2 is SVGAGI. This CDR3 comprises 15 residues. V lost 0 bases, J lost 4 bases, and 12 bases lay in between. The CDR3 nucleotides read TGTGCCAGCAGTTACTCTTTCGGGGGAGGAGAGACCCAGTACTTC. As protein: CASSYSFGGGETQYF.

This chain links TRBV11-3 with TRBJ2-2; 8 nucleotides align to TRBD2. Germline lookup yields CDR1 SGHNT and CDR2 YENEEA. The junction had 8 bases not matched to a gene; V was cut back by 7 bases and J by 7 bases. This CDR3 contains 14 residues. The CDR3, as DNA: TGTGCCAGCACCCCGGGAGGGGGGTTCGGGGAGCTGTTTTTT. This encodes CASTPGGGFGELFF.

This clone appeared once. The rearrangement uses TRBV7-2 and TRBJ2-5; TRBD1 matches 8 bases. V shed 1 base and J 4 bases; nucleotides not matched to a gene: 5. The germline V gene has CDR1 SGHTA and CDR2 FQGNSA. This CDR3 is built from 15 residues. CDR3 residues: CASSLGTGRTETQYF. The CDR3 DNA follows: TGTGCCAGCAGCTTAGGGACAGGGAGAACAGAGACCCAGTACTTC.

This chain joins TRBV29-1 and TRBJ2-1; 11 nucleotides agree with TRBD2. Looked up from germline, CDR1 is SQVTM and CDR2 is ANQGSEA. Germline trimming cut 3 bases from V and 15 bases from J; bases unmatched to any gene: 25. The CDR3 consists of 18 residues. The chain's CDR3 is CSVDSLAGVSESNDSVFF. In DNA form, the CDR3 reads TGCAGCGTTGATTCACTAGCGGGAGTTTCGGAGTCGAACGACTCGGTGTTCTTC.

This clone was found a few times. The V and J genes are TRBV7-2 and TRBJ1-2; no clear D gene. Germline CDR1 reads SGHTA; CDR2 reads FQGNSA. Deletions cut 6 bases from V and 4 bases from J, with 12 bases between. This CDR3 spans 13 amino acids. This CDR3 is CASSTGLGYGYTF. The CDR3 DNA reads TGTGCCAGCAGTACCGGACTTGGCTATGGCTACACCTTC. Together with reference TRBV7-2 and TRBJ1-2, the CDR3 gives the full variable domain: GAGVSQSPSNKVTEKGKDVELRCDPISGHTALYWYRQSLGQGLEFLIYFQGNSAPDKSGLPSDRFSAERTGGSVSTLTIQRTQQEDSAVYLCASSTGLGYGYTFGSGTRLTVV.

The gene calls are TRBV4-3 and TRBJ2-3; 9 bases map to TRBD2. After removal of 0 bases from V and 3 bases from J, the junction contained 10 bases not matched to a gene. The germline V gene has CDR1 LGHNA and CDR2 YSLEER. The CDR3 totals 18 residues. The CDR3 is CASSQDWWASGTTDTQYF. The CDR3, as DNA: TGCGCCAGCAGCCAAGATTGGTGGGCTAGCGGGACTACAGATACGCAGTATTTT.

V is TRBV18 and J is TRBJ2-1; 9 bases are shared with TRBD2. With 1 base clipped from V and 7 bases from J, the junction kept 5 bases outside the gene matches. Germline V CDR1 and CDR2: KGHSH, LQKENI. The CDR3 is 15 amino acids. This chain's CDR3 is CASSPLAGVGNEQFF. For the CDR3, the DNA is TGTGCCAGCTCACCACTAGCGGGAGTCGGGAATGAGCAGTTCTTC.

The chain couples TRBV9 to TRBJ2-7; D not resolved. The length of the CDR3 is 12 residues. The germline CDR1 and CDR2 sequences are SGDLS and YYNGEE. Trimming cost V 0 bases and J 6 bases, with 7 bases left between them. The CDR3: CASSVGFGEQYF. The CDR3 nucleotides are TGTGCCAGCAGCGTAGGCTTCGGCGAGCAGTACTTC.